One and the same sample provided the 9 T cell receptor beta chains below, sequenced in a study of identical twins (dated by TCRdb to 2016 to 2017). The receptor library was made with 5' RACE. Instrument used: Illumina HiSeq 2000. TCRdb redid the processing of the public reads, applying fastp at Q25 and MiXCR, and retained in-frame beta chains. Under each unique CDR3 protein, matching rows form one entry showing the most common genes and DNA. This sample has about 210,000 distinct CDR3 sequences in its table, and around 9.6% of those were observed once. Jointly, the top ten make up 5% to 6% of the sample. Sequencing used memory (CD45RO+) T cells sorted from blood. The sample's cell subset or site label, decoded: CD45RO+ enriched T cells. These receptor sequences come from a woman under 30 in good health.

This clonotype was seen a few times. V and J are TRBV11-2 and TRBJ2-1; unclear D gene. The CDR3 loop spans 15 amino acids. The V and J ends lost 3 bases and 0 bases respectively, with 9 bases between them. CDR1 SGHAT and CDR2 FQNNGV come from the germline V gene. CDR3 amino acids: CASSLSSSSYNEQFF. CDR3 nucleotide sequence: TGTGCCAGCAGCTTGAGCTCGAGCTCCTACAATGAGCAGTTCTTC. The full variable domain, completed using reference TRBV11-2 and TRBJ2-1, is EAGVAQSPRYKIIEKRQSVAFWCNPISGHATLYWYQQILGQGPKLLIQFQNNGVVDDSQLPKDRFSAERLKGVDSTLKIQPAKLEDSAVYLCASSLSSSSYNEQFFGPGTRLTVL.

J is TRBJ1-5 and V is TRBV20-1, with D perhaps matching TRBD1 (5 bases). Looked up from germline, CDR1 is DFQATT and CDR2 is SNEGSKA (reference sequence). The CDR3 consists of 16 residues. Trimming stripped 2 bases from V and 0 bases from J, with 14 bases between. CDR3 in DNA: TGCAGTGCTAGACTCGGGACTGCTGATAGCAATCAGCCCCAGCATTTT. This translates into CSARLGTADSNQPQHF.

This clonotype appeared a few times. The chain couples TRBV2 to TRBJ2-1; D possibly corresponds to TRBD1 (7 bases). Trimming took 7 bases from V and 4 from J, leaving 17 bases between them. Germline V lookup: CDR1 SNHLY, CDR2 FYNNEI. This CDR3 comprises 15 residues. The CDR3 DNA is TGTGCCAGCACCCGGGGGAGCAGGGGGTACAATGAGCAGTTCTTC. Translated, it gives CASTRGSRGYNEQFF.

This clonotype was seen many times. J is TRBJ1-5 and V is TRBV12-3 or TRBV12-4, with TRBD1 matching over 7 bases. The V segment lost 7 bases and the J segment 7 bases; nucleotides outside the gene matches: 7. The CDR3 totals 13 residues. The chain's CDR3 is CASTDRVSQPQHF. The CDR3, as DNA: TGTGCCAGCACAGACAGGGTATCGCAGCCCCAGCATTTT.

This chain joins TRBV7-2 and TRBJ2-5, with 7 bases fitting TRBD2. Looked up from germline, CDR1 is SGHTA and CDR2 is FQGNSA. J gave up 1 base and V 3 bases, and 8 bases lay outside the gene matches. The CDR3 consists of 16 residues. The CDR3 here is CASSFGGRPPQETQYF. The CDR3 bases are TGTGCCAGCAGCTTCGGCGGGAGACCGCCCCAAGAGACCCAGTACTTC.

This clonotype has at least ten counts. This chain's CDR3 is CASSNRGSSGQYF. Here the CDR3 DNA reads TGTGCCAGCAGCAATAGGGGCTCATCGGGTCAGTACTTC. The V and J genes are TRBV3-1 and TRBJ2-4; TRBD1 is a possible D gene (5 bases). Germline-derived CDR1 and CDR2 are LGHDT and YNNKEL (reference sequence). Trimming removed 5 bases at V and 12 bases at J, with 17 bases between. This CDR3 region has 13 residues.

At least ten counts were recorded for this clonotype. This chain uses TRBV29-1 with TRBJ2-1, with TRBD2 matching over 8 bases. CDR3 length equals 12 residues. Looked up from germline, CDR1 is SQVTM and CDR2 is ANQGSEA. V lost 7 bases to trimming and J lost 7 bases; unmatched junction nucleotides: 6. CDR3 amino acids: CSAPGLGNEQFF. The CDR3 DNA is TGCAGCGCCCCGGGACTAGGGAATGAGCAGTTCTTC.

J is TRBJ2-5 and V is TRBV7-8; TRBD2 aligns across 9 bases. CDR3 length equals 18 residues. In germline, CDR1 is SGHVS, CDR2 FQNEAQ. With 3 bases clipped from V and 1 base from J, the junction kept 12 bases outside the gene matches. CDR3 amino acids: CASSFPRSGRSPQETQYF. The CDR3 DNA reads TGTGCCAGCAGCTTCCCACGTAGCGGGAGAAGCCCCCAAGAGACCCAGTACTTC.

This clonotype appeared a few times. The CDR3 protein is CASRRQVQETQYF. CDR3 bases: TGCGCCAGCAGAAGACAGGTACAAGAGACCCAGTACTTC. The chain uses TRBV5-1 and TRBJ2-5, with a tentative D call TRBD1 (6 bases). Per germline, CDR1 SGHRS and CDR2 YFSETQ. This CDR3 is 13 amino acids long. V was cut by 5 bases and J by 2 bases, with 10 bases left in between.